The 28 T cell receptor beta chains given below trace back to one sample, sequenced in a study of blood T cell repertoires in COVID-19 (dated by TCRdb to between 2020 and 2021). The library was built by means of the immunoSEQ multiplex PCR assay. The clones in this table, taken by TCRdb from immuneACCESS, are in-frame only. Not every clone is retained; where verified, under half of the shortfall comes from an unresolved V gene, and the cause of the rest is unknown. Counted in this sample were some 60,000 clones; about 91% of them appeared once. About 2.2% of the sample lies in the top ten. Sequenced input: peripheral blood. The source of these receptors is a man between 60 and 75 years old with acute or convalescent COVID-19.

The chain recombines TRBV28 with TRBJ2-2; 11 nucleotides agree with TRBD2. Germline values: CDR1 MDHEN, CDR2 SYDVKM. The J segment lost 3 bases and the V segment lost 5 bases, leaving 17 bases of the junction unmatched. CDR3 length equals 20 residues. CDR3 coding DNA: TGTGCCAGCAGTCCCCTATTTACCATACTAGCGGGAGAGGACACCGGGGAGCTGTTTTTT. Protein: CASSPLFTILAGEDTGELFF.

The genes are TRBV12-5 and TRBJ1-5; D remains ambiguous. Per germline, CDR1 LGHNT and CDR2 FRNRAP. This CDR3 is built from 12 residues. V was pared by 0 bases and J by 9 bases, with 6 bases between. CDR3 DNA sequence: TGTGCTAGTGGTTTGGTGGCGGGGCCCCAGCATTTT. Its protein is CASGLVAGPQHF.

This clone was found a few times. The V gene is TRBV29-1, the J gene TRBJ2-7; D is ambiguous. V lost 2 bases, J lost 5 bases, and 7 bases lay in between. The CDR3 length is 11 residues. The germline gives CDR1 SQVTM, CDR2 ANQGSEA. The CDR3 coding sequence is TGCAGCGTTGAATGGGCAAACGAGCAGTACTTC. Its protein product is CSVEWANEQYF.

The chain carries TRBV5-1 and TRBJ2-2, with D possibly being TRBD1 (6 bases). This CDR3 is 16 amino acids long. Trimming left V 6 bases short and J 5 bases short, with 20 bases between. CDR1 SGHRS and CDR2 YFSETQ come from the germline V gene. This CDR3 reads CASKMGQFEGTGELFF. The DNA of the CDR3 is TGCGCCAGCAAGATGGGACAATTCGAAGGGACCGGGGAGCTGTTTTTT.

This rearrangement joins TRBV11-3 to TRBJ2-5; TRBD2 matches at 16 bases. Trimming took 8 bases from V and 9 from J; bases not matched to a gene: 18. The CDR3 is 18 residues long. Germline-derived CDR1 and CDR2 are SGHNT and YENEEA. In DNA, the CDR3 is TGTGCCAGCTCCCCCGGTCCGGGGACTAGCGGGAGGGGGTCCGCCCAGTACTTC. Protein product: CASSPGPGTSGRGSAQYF. The whole variable domain, filled in from reference TRBV11-3 and TRBJ2-5, reads EAGVVQSPRYKIIEKKQPVAFWCNPISGHNTLYWYLQNLGQGPELLIRYENEEAVDDSQLPKDRFSAERLKGVDSTLKIQPAELGDSAVYLCASSPGPGTSGRGSAQYFGPGTRLLVL.

The chain has TRBV19 and TRBJ2-7; 7 nucleotides match TRBD1. CDR3 length equals 13 residues. Germline assignment: CDR1 LNHDA and CDR2 SQIVND (reference sequence). V shed 3 bases, J shed 3 bases, and the junction held 2 bases outside the gene matches. In nucleotides, the CDR3 is TGTGCCAGTAGTATCAGGGACAGCTACGAGCAGTACTTC. Translated, it gives CASSIRDSYEQYF. The full variable domain, its missing parts supplied by reference TRBV19 and TRBJ2-7, is DGGITQSPKYLFRKEGQNVTLSCEQNLNHDAMYWYRQDPGQGLRLIYYSQIVNDFQKGDIAEGYSVSREKKESFPLTVTSAQKNPTAFYLCASSIRDSYEQYFGPGTRLTVT.

The chain employs TRBV4-1 and TRBJ1-6; a weak D match, TRBD1 (5 bases). V dropped 4 bases and J dropped 9 bases, with 16 bases sitting between them. The CDR3 contains 15 residues. Per germline, CDR1 MGHRA and CDR2 YSYEKL. CDR3 protein: CASSRGGEIPSPLHF. CDR3 coding DNA: TGCGCCAGCAGCCGAGGAGGGGAGATTCCTTCACCCCTCCACTTT.

The chain couples TRBV28 to TRBJ2-3; D unresolved. V was shortened by 3 bases and J by 2 bases, with 9 bases between the two germline ends. This CDR3 contains 14 residues. Germline loops: CDR1 MDHEN, CDR2 SYDVKM. The CDR3 loop is CASSFGRYTDTQYF. The CDR3 region has the DNA TGTGCCAGCAGTTTTGGCAGGTACACAGATACGCAGTATTTT.

This clone was seen only once. The chain is built from TRBV13 and TRBJ1-5, with TRBD1 matching over 7 bases. Germline CDR1 is PRHDT and CDR2 is FYEKMQ (reference sequence). V trimming: 5 bases; J trimming: 1 base; junction bases outside the gene matches: 5. The CDR3 loop spans 15 amino acids. The CDR3 here is CASSQGDGSNQPQHF. The DNA for the CDR3 is TGTGCCAGCAGCCAGGGGGATGGGAGCAATCAGCCCCAGCATTTT.

V and J are TRBV28 and TRBJ1-5, with 9 bases identical to TRBD1. The V and J ends lost 7 bases and 9 bases, in that order; junction bases with no gene match: 10. Germline CDR1 reads MDHEN; CDR2 reads SYDVKM. The CDR3 has 14 amino acids. The CDR3 DNA follows: TGTGCCAGCACCCGGTCCGGGACAGGGATGCCCCAGCATTTT. It yields the protein CASTRSGTGMPQHF.

This clone was seen once. The chain has TRBV12-3 or TRBV12-4 and TRBJ1-1; D is unclear. This CDR3 region has 13 residues. The V gene lost 5 bases and the J gene lost 4 bases, with 11 bases spanning the gap. DNA of the CDR3: TGTGCCAGCAGTCCACGACAAAGCACTGAAGCTTTCTTT. Amino acid sequence: CASSPRQSTEAFF.

As DNA, the CDR3 is TGTGCCAGCAGCCAAGCAGGAGGCGGGCGGGAGCCCACAGATACGCAGTATTTT. It yields the protein CASSQAGGGREPTDTQYF. The V and J genes are TRBV3-1 (or the pseudogene TRBV3-2) and TRBJ2-3, with TRBD2 matching 7 bases. Germline CDR1 reads LGHDT; CDR2 reads YNNKEL (reference sequence). Losses at the gene ends were 1 base for V and 2 bases for J; bases not matched to a gene: 12. The CDR3 runs to 18 residues.

This clone has only one observation. V gene TRBV15 combines with J gene TRBJ1-2; 8 nucleotides match TRBD1. The CDR3 runs to 15 residues. Trimming cost V 4 bases and J 4 bases; bases outside gene matches: 8. CDR1 is LNHNV and CDR2 is YYDKDF in the germline V gene (reference sequence). In nucleotides, the CDR3 is TGTGCCACCAGCATATCAGGGGGCGCAAGCTATGGCTACACCTTC. Its protein product is CATSISGGASYGYTF.

CDR3 coding DNA: TGTGCCAGCAGCATAAGTAGTGGTGAAGCTTTCTTT. It specifies CASSISSGEAFF. This chain links TRBV7-9 with TRBJ1-1; no reliable D call. V lost 5 bases to trimming and J lost 7 bases, with 11 bases between them. The CDR3 has 12 residues. Per germline, CDR1 SEHNR and CDR2 FQNEAQ (reference sequence). Looking up the rest from reference TRBV7-9 and TRBJ1-1 gives the full variable domain: DTGVSQNPRHKITKRGQNVTFRCDPISEHNRLYWYRQTLGQGPEFLTYFQNEAQLEKSRLLSDRFSAERPKGSFSTLEIQRTEQGDSAMYLCASSISSGEAFFGQGTRLTVV.

J is TRBJ2-1 and V is TRBV11-2, with 9 bases aligning to TRBD2. The CDR3 totals 13 residues. Germline V CDR1 and CDR2: SGHAT, FQNNGV. V lost 5 bases and J lost 12; bases outside the gene matches: 8. CDR3 amino acids: CASSVLAGLGQFF. CDR3 DNA sequence: TGTGCCAGCAGCGTCCTAGCGGGATTGGGGCAGTTCTTC.

J is TRBJ1-1 and V is TRBV5-1; 9 positions match TRBD1. The CDR3 is 14 amino acids. Unmatched junction bases numbered 3, after V lost 2 bases and J lost 4 bases. Germline CDR1 is SGHRS and CDR2 is YFSETQ. The DNA for the CDR3 is TGCGCCAGCAGCTTAAGACAGGGGGGCACTGAAGCTTTCTTT. Residues: CASSLRQGGTEAFF.

The CDR3 here is CASSQGTGGWYEQYF. CDR3 DNA: TGTGCCAGCAGCCAAGGGACAGGGGGCTGGTACGAGCAGTACTTC. The J gene is TRBJ2-7, the V gene TRBV14, with 11 bases identical to TRBD1. V gave up 1 base and J gave up 4 bases; unmatched junction bases: 3. The CDR3 covers 15 residues. CDR1 SGHDN and CDR2 FVKESK come from the germline V gene.

The rearrangement joins TRBV5-1 to TRBJ2-3; D possibly corresponds to TRBD2 (5 bases). CDR1 SGHRS and CDR2 YFSETQ come from the germline V gene. V shed 5 bases and J shed 1 base, with 17 bases lying between them. CDR3 size: 16 residues. The CDR3 DNA reads TGCGCCAGCAGTCGGGAATTGGGTGGCGGCACAGATACGCAGTATTTT. Its translation: CASSRELGGGTDTQYF.

The chain is built from TRBV28 and TRBJ2-7; the match to TRBD1 covers 7 bases. The ends lost 3 bases at V and 2 bases at J; junction bases unmatched: 13. This CDR3 is 17 amino acids long. Germline loops: CDR1 MDHEN, CDR2 SYDVKM. In DNA, the CDR3 is TGTGCCAGCAGTTTTAGGTCTTGGGGCAGGGGGACCTACGAGCAGTACTTC. This translates into CASSFRSWGRGTYEQYF. Looking up the rest from reference TRBV28 and TRBJ2-7 gives the full variable domain: DVKVTQSSRYLVKRTGEKVFLECVQDMDHENMFWYRQDPGLGLRLIYFSYDVKMKEKGDIPEGYSVSREKKERFSLILESASTNQTSMYLCASSFRSWGRGTYEQYFGPGTRLTVT.

The chain links TRBV7-9 to TRBJ1-4; maybe TRBD1 (5 bases). V lost 1 base, J lost 6 bases, and 12 bases lay in between. This CDR3 has 15 residues. Germline V gene lookup returns CDR1 SEHNR and CDR2 FQNEAQ (reference sequence). This CDR3 is CASSLEGRLDEKLFF. As DNA, the CDR3 is TGTGCCAGCAGCTTAGAGGGGCGCCTAGATGAAAAACTGTTTTTT.

This CDR3 reads CAWGEGGPPPLHF. In DNA form, the CDR3 reads TGTGCCTGGGGCGAGGGGGGGCCCCCCCCGCTCCACTTT. The rearrangement joins TRBV30 to TRBJ1-6, with a tentative D call TRBD1 (6 bases). V lost 5 bases, J lost 16 bases, and 21 bases lay in between. The CDR3 has 13 residues. Germline lookup yields CDR1 GTSNPN and CDR2 SVGIG (reference sequence). Looking up the rest from reference TRBV30 and TRBJ1-6 gives the full variable domain: SQTIHQWPATLVQPVGSPLSLECTVEGTSNPNLYWYRQAAGRGLQLLFYSVGIGQISSEVPQNLSASRPQDRQFILSSKKLLLSDSGFYLCAWGEGGPPPLHFGNGTRLTVT.

This chain joins TRBV3-1 (or the pseudogene TRBV3-2) and TRBJ1-3; D remains unclear. The CDR3 is 12 amino acids. V shed 1 base and J shed 11 bases, with 9 bases lying between them. Germline-derived CDR1 and CDR2 are LGHDT and YNNKEL (reference sequence). CDR3 DNA sequence: TGTGCCAGCAGCCAAGCCCGACGGGCCATATATTTT. Its protein is CASSQARRAIYF.

The V and J genes are TRBV20-1 and TRBJ1-1, with D maybe TRBD1 (6 bases). The CDR3 covers 12 residues. Germline V gives CDR1 DFQATT, CDR2 SNEGSKA (reference sequence). V shed 3 bases and J shed 8 bases, with 13 bases lying between them. The CDR3 region is CSASVTGQEAFF. The CDR3 DNA sequence: TGCAGTGCTAGTGTAACAGGGCAAGAAGCTTTCTTT.

This clone has only one observation. The J gene is TRBJ2-1, the V gene TRBV7-3, with 8 bases aligning to TRBD1. Germline CDR1 SGHTA, CDR2 FQGTGA. V was pared by 5 bases and J by 5 bases, with 5 bases of the junction left unmatched. The CDR3 consists of 14 residues. In nucleotides, the CDR3 is TGTGCCAGCAGCCCCCGGACAGGGAACAATGAGCAGTTCTTC. It translates to CASSPRTGNNEQFF.

This chain links TRBV5-4 with TRBJ1-1, with 7 bases identical to TRBD1. This CDR3 has 15 residues. V shed 2 bases and J 1 base; nucleotides not matched to a gene: 5. Germline V CDR1 and CDR2: SGHNT, YYREEE (reference sequence). CDR3 coding DNA: TGTGCCAGCAGCTTCACAGGGGCGGGGAACACTGAAGCTTTCTTT. Translating gives CASSFTGAGNTEAFF. The variable domain in full, completed from reference TRBV5-4 and TRBJ1-1, reads ETGVTQSPTHLIKTRGQQVTLRCSSQSGHNTVSWYQQALGQGPQFIFQYYREEENGRGNFPPRFSGLQFPNYSSELNVNALELDDSALYLCASSFTGAGNTEAFFGQGTRLTVV.

This chain connects TRBV27 to TRBJ1-5, with D possibly matching TRBD1 (5 bases). Trimming shortened V by 0 bases and J by 5 bases, and 11 bases separated the two germline ends. This CDR3 comprises 15 residues. The germline V gene encodes CDR1 MNHEY and CDR2 SMNVEV (reference sequence). The CDR3 protein is CASSLSPRGDQPQHF. The DNA of the CDR3 is TGTGCCAGCAGTTTATCACCAAGGGGCGATCAGCCCCAGCATTTT.

The chain links TRBV5-4 to TRBJ1-3; D unresolved. Germline lookup yields CDR1 SGHNT and CDR2 YYREEE (reference sequence). Trimming pared 0 bases from V and 1 base from J, leaving 8 bases between. The CDR3 totals 15 residues. The CDR3 is CASSLGGRSGNTIYF. CDR3 in DNA: TGTGCCAGCAGCTTGGGCGGGAGGTCTGGAAACACCATATATTTT. The entire variable domain, with the rest obtained from reference TRBV5-4 and TRBJ1-3, is as follows: ETGVTQSPTHLIKTRGQQVTLRCSSQSGHNTVSWYQQALGQGPQFIFQYYREEENGRGNFPPRFSGLQFPNYSSELNVNALELDDSALYLCASSLGGRSGNTIYFGEGSWLTVV.

The chain couples TRBV6-4 to TRBJ2-7, with TRBD1 matching 10 bases. The ends lost 5 bases at V and 5 bases at J; junction bases unmatched: 3. Per the germline V gene, CDR1 is MRHNA and CDR2 is SNTAGT. The CDR3 sequence is 13 residues long. CDR3 protein: CASSSGQGHEQYF. CDR3 DNA: TGTGCCAGCAGTTCGGGACAGGGGCACGAGCAGTACTTC.